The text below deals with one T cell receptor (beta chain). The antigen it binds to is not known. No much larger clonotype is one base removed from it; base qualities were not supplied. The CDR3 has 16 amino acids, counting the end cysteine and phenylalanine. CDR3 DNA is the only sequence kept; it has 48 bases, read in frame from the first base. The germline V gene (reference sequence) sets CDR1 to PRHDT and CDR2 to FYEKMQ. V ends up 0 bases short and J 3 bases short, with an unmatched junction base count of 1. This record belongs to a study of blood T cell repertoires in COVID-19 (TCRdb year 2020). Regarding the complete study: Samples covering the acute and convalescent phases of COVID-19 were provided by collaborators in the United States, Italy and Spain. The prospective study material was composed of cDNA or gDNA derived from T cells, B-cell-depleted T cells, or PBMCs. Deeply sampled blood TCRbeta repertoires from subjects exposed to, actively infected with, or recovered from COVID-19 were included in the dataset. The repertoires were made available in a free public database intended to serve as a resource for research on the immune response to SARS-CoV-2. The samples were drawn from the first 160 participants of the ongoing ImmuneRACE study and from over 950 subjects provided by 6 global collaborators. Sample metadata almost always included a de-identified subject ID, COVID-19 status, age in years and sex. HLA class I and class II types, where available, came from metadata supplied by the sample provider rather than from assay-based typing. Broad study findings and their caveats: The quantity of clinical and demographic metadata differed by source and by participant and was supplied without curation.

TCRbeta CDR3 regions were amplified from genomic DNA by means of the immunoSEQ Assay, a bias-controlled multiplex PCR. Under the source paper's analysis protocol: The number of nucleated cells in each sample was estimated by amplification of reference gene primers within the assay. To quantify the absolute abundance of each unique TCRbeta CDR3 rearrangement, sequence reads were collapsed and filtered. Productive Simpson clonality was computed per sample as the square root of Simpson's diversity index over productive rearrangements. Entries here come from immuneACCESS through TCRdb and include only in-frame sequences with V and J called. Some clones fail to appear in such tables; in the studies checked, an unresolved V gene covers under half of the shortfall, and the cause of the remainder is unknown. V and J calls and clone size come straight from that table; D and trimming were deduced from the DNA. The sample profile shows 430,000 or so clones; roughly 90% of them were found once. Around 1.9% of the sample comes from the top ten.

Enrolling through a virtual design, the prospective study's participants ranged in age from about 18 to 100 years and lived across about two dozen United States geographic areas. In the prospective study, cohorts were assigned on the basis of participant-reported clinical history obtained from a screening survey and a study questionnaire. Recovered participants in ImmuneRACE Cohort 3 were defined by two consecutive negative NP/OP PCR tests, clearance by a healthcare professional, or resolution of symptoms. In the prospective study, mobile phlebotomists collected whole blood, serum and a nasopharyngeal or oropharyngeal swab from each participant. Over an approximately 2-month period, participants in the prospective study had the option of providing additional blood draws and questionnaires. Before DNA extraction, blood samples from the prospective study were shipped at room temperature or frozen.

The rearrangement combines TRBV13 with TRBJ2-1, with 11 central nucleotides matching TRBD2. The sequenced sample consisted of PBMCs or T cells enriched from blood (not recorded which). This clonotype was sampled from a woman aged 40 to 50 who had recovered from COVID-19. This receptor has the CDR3 CASSLGGLADYNEQFF. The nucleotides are TGTGCCAGCAGCTTAGGGGGACTAGCGGACTACAATGAGCAGTTCTTC.